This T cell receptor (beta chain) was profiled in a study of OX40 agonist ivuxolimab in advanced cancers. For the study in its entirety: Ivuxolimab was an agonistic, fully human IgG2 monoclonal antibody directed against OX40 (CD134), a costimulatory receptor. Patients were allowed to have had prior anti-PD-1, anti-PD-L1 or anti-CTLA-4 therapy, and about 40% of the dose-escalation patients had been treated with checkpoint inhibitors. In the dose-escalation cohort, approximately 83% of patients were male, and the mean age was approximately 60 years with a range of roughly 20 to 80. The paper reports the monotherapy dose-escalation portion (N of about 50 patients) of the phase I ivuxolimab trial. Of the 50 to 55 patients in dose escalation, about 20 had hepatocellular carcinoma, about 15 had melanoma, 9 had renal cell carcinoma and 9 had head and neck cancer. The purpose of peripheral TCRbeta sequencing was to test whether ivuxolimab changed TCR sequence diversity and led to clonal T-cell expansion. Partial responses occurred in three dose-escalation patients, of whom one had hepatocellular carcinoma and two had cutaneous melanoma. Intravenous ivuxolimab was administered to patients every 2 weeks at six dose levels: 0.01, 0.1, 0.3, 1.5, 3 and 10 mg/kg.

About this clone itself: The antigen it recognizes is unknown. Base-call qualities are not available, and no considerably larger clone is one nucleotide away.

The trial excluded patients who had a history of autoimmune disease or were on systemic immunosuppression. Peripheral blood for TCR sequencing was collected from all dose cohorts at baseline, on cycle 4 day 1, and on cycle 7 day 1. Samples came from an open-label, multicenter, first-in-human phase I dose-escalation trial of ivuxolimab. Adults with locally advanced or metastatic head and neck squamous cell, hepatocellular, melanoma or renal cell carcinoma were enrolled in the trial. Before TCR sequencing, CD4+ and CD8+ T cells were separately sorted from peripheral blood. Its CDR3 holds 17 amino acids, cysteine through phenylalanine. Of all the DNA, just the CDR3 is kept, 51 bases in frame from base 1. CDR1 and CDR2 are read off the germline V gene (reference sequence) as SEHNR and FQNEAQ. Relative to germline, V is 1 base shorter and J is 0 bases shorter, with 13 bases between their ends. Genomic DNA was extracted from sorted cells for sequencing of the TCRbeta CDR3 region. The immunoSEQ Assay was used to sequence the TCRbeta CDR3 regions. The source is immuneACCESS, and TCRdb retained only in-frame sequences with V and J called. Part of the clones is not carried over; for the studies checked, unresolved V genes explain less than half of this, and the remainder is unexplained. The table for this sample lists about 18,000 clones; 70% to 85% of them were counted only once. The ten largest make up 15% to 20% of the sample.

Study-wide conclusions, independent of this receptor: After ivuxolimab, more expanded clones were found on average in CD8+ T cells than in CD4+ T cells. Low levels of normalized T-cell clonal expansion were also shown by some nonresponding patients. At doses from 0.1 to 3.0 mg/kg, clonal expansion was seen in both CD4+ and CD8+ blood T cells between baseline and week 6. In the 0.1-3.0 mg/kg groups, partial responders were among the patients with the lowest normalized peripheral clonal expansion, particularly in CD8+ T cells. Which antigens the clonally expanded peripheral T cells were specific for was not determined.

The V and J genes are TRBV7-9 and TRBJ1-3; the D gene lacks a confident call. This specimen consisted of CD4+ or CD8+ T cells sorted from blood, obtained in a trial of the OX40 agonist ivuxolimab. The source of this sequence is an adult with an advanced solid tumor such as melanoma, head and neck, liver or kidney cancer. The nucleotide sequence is TGTGCCAGCAGCTTAGTTGTTGGACTTCTCTCTGGAAACACCATATATTTT. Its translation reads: CASSLVVGLLSGNTIYF.